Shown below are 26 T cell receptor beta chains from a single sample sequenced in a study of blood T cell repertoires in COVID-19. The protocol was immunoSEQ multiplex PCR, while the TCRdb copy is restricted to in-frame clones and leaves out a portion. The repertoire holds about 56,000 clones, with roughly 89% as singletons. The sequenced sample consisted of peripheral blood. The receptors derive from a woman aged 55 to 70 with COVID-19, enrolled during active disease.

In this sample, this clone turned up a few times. CDR3 loop: CASSSSLSGIGQPQHF. DNA for the CDR3: TGTGCCAGCAGTTCGTCTCTCAGCGGGATAGGACAGCCCCAGCATTTT. The J gene is TRBJ1-5, the V gene TRBV28, with D uncertain. Germline V gives CDR1 MDHEN, CDR2 SYDVKM. The CDR3 is 16 residues long. The V end lost 4 bases, the J end lost 7 bases, and 20 bases lay between the germline ends.

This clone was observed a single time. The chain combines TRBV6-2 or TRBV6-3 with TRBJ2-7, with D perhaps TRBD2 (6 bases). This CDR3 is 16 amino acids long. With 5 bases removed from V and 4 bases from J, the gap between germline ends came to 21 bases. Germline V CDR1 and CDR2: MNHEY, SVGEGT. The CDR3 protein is CASSPREQATIYEQYF. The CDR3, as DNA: TGTGCCAGCAGTCCCCGGGAGCAGGCTACTATATACGAGCAGTACTTC.

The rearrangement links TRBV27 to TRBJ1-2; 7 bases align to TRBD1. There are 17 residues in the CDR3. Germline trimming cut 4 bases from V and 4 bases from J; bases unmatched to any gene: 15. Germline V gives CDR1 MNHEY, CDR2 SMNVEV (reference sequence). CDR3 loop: CASSSTGLTTPSYGYTF. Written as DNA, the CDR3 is TGTGCCAGCAGTTCGACAGGGCTGACTACCCCCAGCTATGGCTACACCTTC.

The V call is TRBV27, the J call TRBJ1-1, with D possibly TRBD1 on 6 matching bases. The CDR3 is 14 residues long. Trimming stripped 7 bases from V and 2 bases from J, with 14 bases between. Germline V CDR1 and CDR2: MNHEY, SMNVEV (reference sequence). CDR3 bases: TGTGCCAGCAAATTCGGGACACTTAACACTGAAGCTTTCTTT. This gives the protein CASKFGTLNTEAFF.

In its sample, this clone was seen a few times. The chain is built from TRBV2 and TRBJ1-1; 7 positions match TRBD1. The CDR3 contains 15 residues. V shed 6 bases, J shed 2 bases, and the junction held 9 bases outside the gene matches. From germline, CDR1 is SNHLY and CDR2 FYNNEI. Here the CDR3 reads CASRPEGGGNTEAFF. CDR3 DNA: TGTGCCAGCAGGCCCGAAGGGGGCGGCAACACTGAAGCTTTCTTT.

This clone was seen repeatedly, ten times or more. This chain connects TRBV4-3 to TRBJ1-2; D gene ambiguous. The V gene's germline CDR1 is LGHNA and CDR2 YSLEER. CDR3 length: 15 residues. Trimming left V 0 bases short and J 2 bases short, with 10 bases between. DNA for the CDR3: TGCGCCAGCAGCCAAGATCTGCGTTGGAACTATGGCTACACCTTC. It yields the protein CASSQDLRWNYGYTF.

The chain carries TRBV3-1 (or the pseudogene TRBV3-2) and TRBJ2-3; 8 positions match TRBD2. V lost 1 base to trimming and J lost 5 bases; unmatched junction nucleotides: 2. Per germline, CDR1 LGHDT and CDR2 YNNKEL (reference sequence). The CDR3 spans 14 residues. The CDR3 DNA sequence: TGTGCCAGCAGCCAAGCGGCGGGAGGAGATACGCAGTATTTT. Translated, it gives CASSQAAGGDTQYF.

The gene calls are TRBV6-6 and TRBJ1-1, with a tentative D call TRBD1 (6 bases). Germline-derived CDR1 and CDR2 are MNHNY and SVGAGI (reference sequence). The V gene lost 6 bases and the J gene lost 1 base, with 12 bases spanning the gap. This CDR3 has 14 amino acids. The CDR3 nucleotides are TGTGCCAGCAGCCGGGGGGGACAGAACACTGAAGCTTTCTTT. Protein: CASSRGGQNTEAFF.

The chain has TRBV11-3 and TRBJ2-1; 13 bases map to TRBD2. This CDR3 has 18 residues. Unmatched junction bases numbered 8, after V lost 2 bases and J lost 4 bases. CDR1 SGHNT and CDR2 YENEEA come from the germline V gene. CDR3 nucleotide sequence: TGTGCCAGCAGCTTACGTTCCGGGACTAGCGGGATTTACAATGAGCAGTTCTTC. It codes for CASSLRSGTSGIYNEQFF.

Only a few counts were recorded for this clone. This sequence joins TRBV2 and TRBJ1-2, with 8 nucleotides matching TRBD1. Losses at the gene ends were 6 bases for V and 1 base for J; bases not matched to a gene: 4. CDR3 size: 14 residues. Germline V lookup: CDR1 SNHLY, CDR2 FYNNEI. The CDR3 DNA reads TGTGCCAGCAGCTACAGGGGGGGTAACTATGGCTACACCTTC. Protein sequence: CASSYRGGNYGYTF.

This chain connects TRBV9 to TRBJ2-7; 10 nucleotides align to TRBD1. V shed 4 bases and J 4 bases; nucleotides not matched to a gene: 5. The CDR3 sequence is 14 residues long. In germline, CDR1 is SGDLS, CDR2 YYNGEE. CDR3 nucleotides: TGTGCCAGCAGCATAGGACAGGGGGGGTACGAGCAGTACTTC. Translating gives CASSIGQGGYEQYF. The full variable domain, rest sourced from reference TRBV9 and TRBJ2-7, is DSGVTQTPKHLITATGQRVTLRCSPRSGDLSVYWYQQSLDQGLQFLIQYYNGEERAKGNILERFSAQQFPDLHSELNLSSLELGDSALYFCASSIGQGGYEQYFGPGTRLTVT.

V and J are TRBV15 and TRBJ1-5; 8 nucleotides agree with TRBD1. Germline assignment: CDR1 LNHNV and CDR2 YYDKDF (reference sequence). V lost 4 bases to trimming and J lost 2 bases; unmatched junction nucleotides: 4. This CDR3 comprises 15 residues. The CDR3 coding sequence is TGTGCCACCAGCACAGGGGGCGGAGGCAATCAGCCCCAGCATTTT. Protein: CATSTGGGGNQPQHF.

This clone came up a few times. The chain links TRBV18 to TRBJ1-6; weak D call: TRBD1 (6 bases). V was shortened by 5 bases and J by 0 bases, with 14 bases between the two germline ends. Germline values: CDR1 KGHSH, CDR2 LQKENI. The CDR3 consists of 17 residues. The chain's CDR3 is CASSINRESSYNSPLHF. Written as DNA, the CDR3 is TGTGCCAGCTCAATCAACAGGGAGAGCTCCTATAATTCACCCCTCCACTTT.

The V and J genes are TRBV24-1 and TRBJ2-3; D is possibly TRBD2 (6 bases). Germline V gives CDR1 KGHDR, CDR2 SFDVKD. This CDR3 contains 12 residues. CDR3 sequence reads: CSSSGSTDTQYF. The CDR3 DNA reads TGTTCCAGCAGCGGGAGCACAGATACGCAGTATTTT.

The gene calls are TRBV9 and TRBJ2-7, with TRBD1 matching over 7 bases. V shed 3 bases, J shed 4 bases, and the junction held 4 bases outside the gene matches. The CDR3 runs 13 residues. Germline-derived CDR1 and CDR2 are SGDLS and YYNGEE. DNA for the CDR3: TGTGCCAGCAGCGCGACAGGGTTATACGAGCAGTACTTC. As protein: CASSATGLYEQYF.

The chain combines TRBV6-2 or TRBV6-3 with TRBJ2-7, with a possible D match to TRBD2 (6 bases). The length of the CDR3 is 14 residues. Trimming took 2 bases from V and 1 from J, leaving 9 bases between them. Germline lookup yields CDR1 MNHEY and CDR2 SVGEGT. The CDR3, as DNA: TGTGCCAGCAGTTACGAGGGGAGGTCCTACGAGCAGTACTTC. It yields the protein CASSYEGRSYEQYF.

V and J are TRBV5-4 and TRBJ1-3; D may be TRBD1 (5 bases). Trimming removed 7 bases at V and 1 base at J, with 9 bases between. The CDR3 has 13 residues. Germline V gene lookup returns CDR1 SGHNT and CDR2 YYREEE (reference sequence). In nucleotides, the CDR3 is TGTGCCAGCGGCGGGGGGTCTGGAAACACCATATATTTT. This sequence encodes CASGGGSGNTIYF.

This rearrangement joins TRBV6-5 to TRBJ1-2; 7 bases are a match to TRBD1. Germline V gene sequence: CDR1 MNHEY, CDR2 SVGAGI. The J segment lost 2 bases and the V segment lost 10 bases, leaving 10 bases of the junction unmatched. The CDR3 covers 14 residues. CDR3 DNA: TGTGCCACGAATCCCGGGACAGTCAACTATGGCTACACCTTC. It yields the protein CATNPGTVNYGYTF.

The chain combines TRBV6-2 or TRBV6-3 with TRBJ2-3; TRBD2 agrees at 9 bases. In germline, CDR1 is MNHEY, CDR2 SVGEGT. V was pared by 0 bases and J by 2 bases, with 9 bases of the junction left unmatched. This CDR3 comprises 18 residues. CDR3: CASSYSTSGSPVTDTQYF. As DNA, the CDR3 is TGTGCCAGCAGTTACTCGACTAGCGGAAGTCCCGTCACAGATACGCAGTATTTT.

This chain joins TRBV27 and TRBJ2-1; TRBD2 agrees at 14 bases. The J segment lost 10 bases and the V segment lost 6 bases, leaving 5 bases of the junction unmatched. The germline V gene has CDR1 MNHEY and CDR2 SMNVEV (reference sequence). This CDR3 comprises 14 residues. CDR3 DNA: TGTGCCAGCAGGGGACTAGCGGGGGCCGGGGAGCAGTTCTTC. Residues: CASRGLAGAGEQFF.

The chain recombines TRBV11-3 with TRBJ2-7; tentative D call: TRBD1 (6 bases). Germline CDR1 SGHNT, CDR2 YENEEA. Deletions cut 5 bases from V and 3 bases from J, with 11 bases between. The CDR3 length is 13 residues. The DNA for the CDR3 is TGTGCCAGCAGCCGAGGACAGAACTACGAGCAGTACTTC. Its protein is CASSRGQNYEQYF.

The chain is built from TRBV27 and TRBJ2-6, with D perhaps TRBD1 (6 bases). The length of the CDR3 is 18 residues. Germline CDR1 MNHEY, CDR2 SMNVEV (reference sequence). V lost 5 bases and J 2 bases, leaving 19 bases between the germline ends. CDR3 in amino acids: CASSAPGTLLTGANVLTF. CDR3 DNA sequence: TGTGCCAGCAGTGCCCCCGGGACACTGCTTACTGGGGCCAACGTCCTGACTTTC.

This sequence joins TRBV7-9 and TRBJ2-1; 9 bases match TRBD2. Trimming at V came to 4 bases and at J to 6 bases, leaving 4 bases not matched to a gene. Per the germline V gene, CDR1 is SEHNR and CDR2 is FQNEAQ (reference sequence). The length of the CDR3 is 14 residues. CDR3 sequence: CASSSSGVSNEQFF. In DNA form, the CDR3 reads TGTGCCAGCAGCTCTAGCGGGGTGAGCAATGAGCAGTTCTTC. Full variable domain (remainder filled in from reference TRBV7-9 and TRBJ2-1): DTGVSQNPRHKITKRGQNVTFRCDPISEHNRLYWYRQTLGQGPEFLTYFQNEAQLEKSRLLSDRFSAERPKGSFSTLEIQRTEQGDSAMYLCASSSSGVSNEQFFGPGTRLTVL.

The CDR3 is CASSLQGNANYGYTF. DNA of the CDR3: TGTGCCAGCTCCCTACAGGGGAATGCTAACTATGGCTACACCTTC. The V call is TRBV6-5, the J call TRBJ1-2; 7 nucleotides line up with TRBD1. The CDR3 is 15 residues long. The J segment lost 0 bases and the V segment lost 8 bases, leaving 9 bases of the junction unmatched. CDR1 is MNHEY and CDR2 is SVGAGI in the germline V gene.

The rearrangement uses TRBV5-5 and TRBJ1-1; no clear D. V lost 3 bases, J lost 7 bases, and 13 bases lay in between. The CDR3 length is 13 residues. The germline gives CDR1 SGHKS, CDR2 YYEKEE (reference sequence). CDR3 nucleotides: TGTGCCAGCAGCTGGGGATCAGGAGGTGAAGCTTTCTTT. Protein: CASSWGSGGEAFF.

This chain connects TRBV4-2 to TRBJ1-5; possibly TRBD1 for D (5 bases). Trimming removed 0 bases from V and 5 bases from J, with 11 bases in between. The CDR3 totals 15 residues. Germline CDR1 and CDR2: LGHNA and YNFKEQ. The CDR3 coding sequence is TGTGCCAGCAGCCAAGATCCGGCAGGGCATCAGCCCCAGCATTTT. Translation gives CASSQDPAGHQPQHF.